This TCR beta chain was obtained from a study of T cell responses to AZD1222 COVID-19 vaccine. Looked up from germline, CDR1 is SGHAT and CDR2 is FQNNGV. V lost 7 bases, J lost 1 base, and 17 bases lay in between. There are 16 residues in the CDR3. For this clone: What it recognizes is unknown.

The table came from immunoSEQ multiplex PCR; TCRdb's copy has only in-frame clones and leaves some out. The sample contains some 150,000 clones, 88% of which appear only once. Notes on the study in general: With two AZD1222 doses given, Spike-specific TCR breadth and depth both rose. The CD4 TCRs associated with vaccination extended across spike and predominated at 160-218 and 743-854. Among the donors, most were white British and more were female, and clonal diversity was possibly underestimated.

Researchers grouped second doses given at about 4 or about 12 weeks into one pool. This receptor was identified in an adult who received the AZD1222 COVID-19 vaccine. The input for sequencing was peripheral blood, taken 28 days after the second AZD1222 dose. The V and J genes are TRBV11-2 and TRBJ1-3; TRBD1 might be the D (6 bases). CDR3 protein: CASMGRDTHSGNTIYF. The CDR3 region has the DNA TGTGCCAGCATGGGTAGGGACACGCATTCTGGAAACACCATATATTTT.